This TCR beta chain stems from a study of early T cells in non-severe SARS-CoV-2 infection. General study points: Clonotype matching in VDJdb favored anti-spike CD8 responses and did not capture private and CD4 specificities.

This clonotype appeared many times. The antigen is unknown. Each cDNA molecule carried a unique molecular identifier. TCRdb fed the 5' RACE reads into MiXCR, producing one record per CDR3 protein. The sample has around 23,000 distinct CDR3 sequences, 3.5% to 5.5% seen once. Trimming stripped 5 bases from V and 6 bases from J, with 16 bases between. Germline V gives CDR1 SGHAT, CDR2 FQNNGV. This CDR3 is built from 14 residues. Sequencing was carried out using whole blood. This clonotype was sampled from an adult who was a healthcare worker with PCR-confirmed SARS-CoV-2 infection or an uninfected control (not recorded which). The chain couples TRBV11-2 to TRBJ1-1; TRBD1 might be the D (5 bases). The CDR3 sequence is CASSPSWGGAEAFF. The CDR3 DNA reads as TGTGCCAGCAGCCCGTCGTGGGGGGGTGCTGAAGCTTTCTTT. Full variable domain (rest looked up from reference TRBV11-2 and TRBJ1-1): EAGVAQSPRYKIIEKRQSVAFWCNPISGHATLYWYQQILGQGPKLLIQFQNNGVVDDSQLPKDRFSAERLKGVDSTLKIQPAKLEDSAVYLCASSPSWGGAEAFFGQGTRLTVV.